This T cell receptor beta chain was profiled in a study of blood T cell repertoires in COVID-19. This clone is a singleton in its sample. The CDR3 length is 19 residues. Germline V gene lookup returns CDR1 SEHNR and CDR2 FQNEAQ (reference sequence). With 5 bases removed from V and 3 bases from J, the gap between germline ends came to 28 bases. Original processing notes: By means of reference gene primer amplification, nucleated cell counts were estimated. Sequencing was performed with immunoSEQ multiplex PCR; in TCRdb, only in-frame clones are kept and a portion is missing. V and J calls and clone size are as listed in that table; D and trimming were resolved from the DNA. The repertoire has some 230,000 clones, around 81% of them found once; the top ten carry about 2.3%.

Sequenced: peripheral blood. The receptor was derived from a woman in her sixties with acute or convalescent COVID-19. This chain joins TRBV7-9 and TRBJ1-2; a possible D gene is TRBD1 (6 bases). DNA for the CDR3: TGTGCCAGCAGCCCCCCTTTCGGTGGCGTGAGGGAGGGGGACTATGGCTACACCTTC. It codes for CASSPPFGGVREGDYGYTF.